One and the same sample provided the 4 T cell receptor beta chains below, sequenced in a study of regulatory T cells in long-lasting Graves disease. TCR beta libraries were built with iRepertoire HTBI primers and Arm-PCR of CDR3 regions. TCRdb analysed the multiplex PCR reads with MiXCR anew, one entry per CDR3 protein. The top ten clones hold over 15% of a sample with about 450,000 distinct CDR3 sequences, about 15% of them seen once. Time point meaning: newly diagnosed GD, antithyroid drugs for less than 3 months. The authors made the TCR library using RNA they extracted from PBMCs. These sequences were also reported in another study, on T cells in Graves' hyperthyroidism and ophthalmopathy.

The sample here was peripheral blood mononuclear cells (PBMCs), taken at new diagnosis, from a patient treated with antithyroid drugs. The receptors derive from a woman aged 45 to 65 with Graves disease.

This clonotype was observed many times. The gene calls are TRBV12-3 or TRBV12-4 and TRBJ2-2, with D tentatively TRBD2 (5 bases). This CDR3 contains 15 residues. V dropped 8 bases and J dropped 5 bases, with 18 bases sitting between them. This CDR3 is CASDFLGSDTGELFF. In DNA, the CDR3 is TGTGCCAGCGATTTTCTAGGGAGCGATACCGGGGAGCTGTTTTTT.

The genes are TRBV29-1 and TRBJ1-2; 10 nucleotides align to TRBD1. V was pared by 4 bases and J by 7 bases, with 9 bases of the junction left unmatched. CDR1 SQVTM and CDR2 ANQGSEA come from the germline V gene. The CDR3 has 14 amino acids. CDR3 sequence (DNA): TGCAGCGTTGTGGGAGGACAGGGGGAGAGTGGCTACACCTTC. Protein product: CSVVGGQGESGYTF. Drawing the rest from reference TRBV29-1 and TRBJ1-2, the complete variable domain is SAVISQKPSRDICQRGTSLTIQCQVDSQVTMMFWYRQQPGQSLTLIATANQGSEATYESGFVIDKFPISRPNLTFSTLTVSNMSPEDSSIYLCSVVGGQGESGYTFGSGTRLTVV.

This clonotype has a count of ten or more. The chain combines TRBV11-2 with TRBJ1-2; 8 bases align to TRBD1. Looked up from germline, CDR1 is SGHAT and CDR2 is FQNNGV. The CDR3 has 13 amino acids. J was trimmed by 5 bases and V by 4 bases; bases with no gene match: 3. In DNA, the CDR3 is TGTGCCAGCAGCTACGGGACAGGATATGGCTACACCTTC. This codes for CASSYGTGYGYTF. Variable domain in full (rest from reference TRBV11-2 and TRBJ1-2): EAGVAQSPRYKIIEKRQSVAFWCNPISGHATLYWYQQILGQGPKLLIQFQNNGVVDDSQLPKDRFSAERLKGVDSTLKIQPAKLEDSAVYLCASSYGTGYGYTFGSGTRLTVV.

The chain joins TRBV27 to TRBJ2-1, with TRBD2 matching 10 bases. The CDR3 contains 15 residues. V gave up 5 bases and J gave up 2 bases; unmatched junction bases: 3. Germline V gene data show CDR1 as MNHEY and CDR2 as SMNVEV (reference sequence). The CDR3, as DNA: TGTGCCAGCAGTCATAGCGGGAGGCCCTACAATGAGCAGTTCTTC. Amino acid sequence: CASSHSGRPYNEQFF.